These 20 T cell receptor beta chains were all obtained from the same sample, sequenced in a study of cytomegalovirus exposure and HLA in healthy donors. The primer mix had 60 Vbeta and 13 Jbeta primers. Produced via immunoSEQ multiplex PCR; TCRdb's table is partial and in-frame only. The sample has some 130,000 clones; about 80% are singletons. Sequencing used PBMCs. The receptors were gathered from a man aged 25-45 years in good health and CMV-seronegative.

Here the CDR3 reads CATSRDRDPGELFF. The CDR3 DNA reads as TGTGCCACCAGCAGAGACAGGGATCCCGGGGAGCTGTTTTTT. The rearrangement uses TRBV15 and TRBJ2-2, with D tentatively TRBD1 (5 bases). This CDR3 has 14 residues. Germline V gene lookup returns CDR1 LNHNV and CDR2 YYDKDF (reference sequence). V was cut by 0 bases and J by 6 bases, with 8 bases left in between. The variable domain in full, with the rest retrieved from reference TRBV15 and TRBJ2-2, is DAMVIQNPRYQVTQFGKPVTLSCSQTLNHNVMYWYQQKSSQAPKLLFHYYDKDFNNEADTPDNFQSRRPNTSFCFLDIRSPGLGDTAMYLCATSRDRDPGELFFGEGSRLTVL.

By its share, this clone is medium-sized. The chain is built from TRBV6-4 and TRBJ2-6; 7 bases line up with TRBD1. This CDR3 has 14 residues. Germline CDR1 reads MRHNA; CDR2 reads SNTAGT. J was trimmed by 3 bases and V by 4 bases; bases with no gene match: 0. The CDR3 sequence: CASSGTGGANVLTF. DNA of the CDR3: TGTGCCAGCAGTGGGACAGGTGGGGCCAACGTCCTGACTTTC.

Here the CDR3 DNA reads TGTGCCAGCTCACCTGGTGAGACTAGCGGGATGGAGCAGTACTTC. Protein sequence: CASSPGETSGMEQYF. The chain is built from TRBV18 and TRBJ2-7; 11 bases agree with TRBD2. The CDR3 runs to 15 residues. CDR1 and CDR2 from the germline V gene are KGHSH and LQKENI. V shed 3 bases, J shed 7 bases, and the junction held 8 bases outside the gene matches.

The J gene is TRBJ2-2, the V gene TRBV25-1; D is perhaps TRBD1 (5 bases). CDR1 and CDR2 from the germline V gene are MGHDK and SYGVNS. The CDR3 extends over 13 amino acids. V was pared by 3 bases and J by 7 bases, with 9 bases between. CDR3 loop: CASSDRASGELFF. In DNA, the CDR3 is TGTGCCAGCAGTGACAGGGCTAGCGGGGAGCTGTTTTTT.

The chain combines TRBV7-6 with TRBJ1-1; D is undetermined. Germline loops: CDR1 SGHVS, CDR2 FNYEAQ. The CDR3 spans 16 residues. With 6 bases removed from V and 6 bases from J, the gap between germline ends came to 23 bases. CDR3 region: CASSPRSPPGGSEAFF. The CDR3 DNA follows: TGTGCCAGCAGTCCTAGGTCCCCTCCCGGTGGTTCTGAAGCTTTCTTT.

J is TRBJ2-7 and V is TRBV18, with 8 bases fitting TRBD2. CDR1 KGHSH and CDR2 LQKENI come from the germline V gene. The CDR3 loop spans 15 amino acids. V trimming: 0 bases; J trimming: 5 bases; junction bases outside the gene matches: 6. This CDR3 is CASSPPPPGGDEQYF. CDR3 coding DNA: TGTGCCAGCTCACCACCACCGCCGGGGGGGGACGAGCAGTACTTC.

CDR3 in DNA: TGTGCCTCCCGGGACAGTCCTGAAGCTTTCTTT. Translation: CASRDSPEAFF. The chain uses TRBV30 and TRBJ1-1; 7 nucleotides align to TRBD1. Per the germline V gene, CDR1 is GTSNPN and CDR2 is SVGIG (reference sequence). The V gene end was trimmed by 7 bases and the J gene end by 6 bases; junction bases not matched to a gene: 5. CDR3 length: 11 amino acids.

The chain employs TRBV4-2 and TRBJ2-1; TRBD2 matches at 7 bases. CDR3 length: 13 amino acids. The V segment lost 1 base and the J segment 7 bases; nucleotides outside the gene matches: 1. The germline CDR1 and CDR2 sequences are LGHNA and YNFKEQ. CDR3 sequence: CASSQGDYNEQFF. The CDR3 DNA is TGTGCCAGCAGCCAAGGGGACTATAATGAGCAGTTCTTC.

With regard to this clone: A junction end diverges from the germline sequence, so it may reflect a read error. The chain links TRBV27 to TRBJ2-7; 12 positions agree with TRBD2. Germline-derived CDR1 and CDR2 are MNHEY and SMNVEV (reference sequence). This CDR3 is built from 12 residues. The CDR3 loop is CASSTGLAGTFF. CDR3 nucleotides: TGTGCCAGCAGTACCGGACTAGCGGGGACCTTCTTC.

As DNA, the CDR3 is TGTGCCAGCAGCTTTTCGCCTAGATACAATGAGCAGTTCTTC. It encodes CASSFSPRYNEQFF. This chain uses TRBV7-2 with TRBJ2-1; D gene uncertain. The CDR3 extends over 14 amino acids. V was trimmed by 3 bases and J by 4 bases, leaving 10 bases between them. The germline gives CDR1 SGHTA, CDR2 FQGNSA.

About this clone itself: Germline is not matched at one junction end, which may reflect a read error. The chain combines TRBV7-9 with TRBJ2-1; 8 nucleotides align to TRBD2. Germline assignment: CDR1 SEHNR and CDR2 FQNEAQ (reference sequence). This CDR3 is 16 amino acids long. DNA of the CDR3: TGTGCCAGCAGATTAGTCCCGGGACTAGACTACAATGAGCAGTTCTTC. Its translation: CASRLVPGLDYNEQFF.

The rearrangement uses TRBV9 and TRBJ2-7, with 8 bases matching TRBD1. Germline V lookup: CDR1 SGDLS, CDR2 YYNGEE. The CDR3 runs to 16 residues. The V gene end was trimmed by 4 bases and the J gene end by 5 bases; junction bases not matched to a gene: 14. The CDR3 reads CASSSRGQERLHEQYF. The CDR3 DNA reads as TGTGCCAGCAGCTCCAGGGGACAGGAAAGACTCCACGAGCAGTACTTC.

This clone was found a few times. The junction differs from germline at one of its ends, possibly a read error. The V gene is TRBV2, the J gene TRBJ1-5; TRBD1 matches at 10 bases. The CDR3 has 15 amino acids. Germline assignment: CDR1 SNHLY and CDR2 FYNNEI. Here the CDR3 DNA reads TGTGCCAGCAGTACCGACAGGGGGCAGTTTCAGCCCCAGAATTTT. It translates to CASSTDRGQFQPQNF.

This rearrangement joins TRBV6-5 to TRBJ2-5; no firm D call. V lost 7 bases and J lost 1, with 10 bases in between. There are 13 residues in the CDR3. Germline V gene data show CDR1 as MNHEY and CDR2 as SVGAGI. The CDR3 is CASKRSLQETQYF. The CDR3 nucleotides read TGTGCCAGCAAACGGTCACTCCAAGAGACCCAGTACTTC.

This clone was seen more than once but under ten times. The rearrangement uses TRBV5-4 and TRBJ1-1; 8 bases are shared with TRBD1. CDR3 length: 16 residues. Germline V CDR1 and CDR2: SGHNT, YYREEE (reference sequence). The J segment lost 3 bases and the V segment lost 1 base, leaving 8 bases of the junction unmatched. This CDR3 reads CASSLLGRGRDTEAFF. As DNA, the CDR3 is TGTGCCAGCAGCTTGTTGGGCAGGGGGCGGGACACTGAAGCTTTCTTT.

V usage is TRBV7-9 and J usage is TRBJ2-7, with D unclear. The CDR3 totals 14 residues. The germline V gene encodes CDR1 SEHNR and CDR2 FQNEAQ (reference sequence). Trimming cost V 1 base and J 3 bases, with 10 bases left between them. The CDR3 protein is CASSLGPRVYEQYF. CDR3 nucleotides: TGTGCCAGCAGCTTAGGTCCCCGGGTCTACGAGCAGTACTTC.

The J gene is TRBJ2-3, the V gene TRBV7-2; 11 bases line up with TRBD2. The CDR3 has 15 amino acids. After removal of 5 bases from V and 3 bases from J, the junction contained 4 bases not matched to a gene. Germline lookup yields CDR1 SGHTA and CDR2 FQGNSA. The CDR3 nucleotides are TGTGCCAGCAGCCTACTAGCGGGAGAGACAGATACGCAGTATTTT. Its protein product is CASSLLAGETDTQYF.

The chain has TRBV19 and TRBJ2-1, with TRBD1 matching 11 bases. With V trimmed by 8 bases and J by 4 bases, 4 bases remained unmatched. This CDR3 region has 14 residues. The germline CDR1 and CDR2 sequences are LNHDA and SQIVND (reference sequence). For the CDR3, the DNA is TGTGCCAGTGGGGGACAGGGGGGTTACAATGAGCAGTTCTTC. Amino acids: CASGGQGGYNEQFF.

The chain uses TRBV9 and TRBJ2-1; D call uncertain. This CDR3 has 12 residues. Trimming took off 0 bases at V and 6 bases at J, with 4 bases between the two ends. CDR1 is SGDLS, CDR2 YYNGEE, per germline. The CDR3 is CASSVGANEQFF. CDR3 coding DNA: TGTGCCAGCAGCGTAGGGGCCAATGAGCAGTTCTTC.

This clone was counted a single time. The chain carries TRBV19 and TRBJ2-1; 7 bases match TRBD2. With V trimmed by 6 bases and J by 11 bases, 13 bases remained unmatched. CDR1 and CDR2 (germline): LNHDA, SQIVND (reference sequence). CDR3 length equals 14 residues. CDR3 amino acids: CASRGLAGVFQQFF. CDR3 DNA: TGTGCCAGTAGGGGGCTGGCGGGAGTGTTTCAGCAGTTCTTC.